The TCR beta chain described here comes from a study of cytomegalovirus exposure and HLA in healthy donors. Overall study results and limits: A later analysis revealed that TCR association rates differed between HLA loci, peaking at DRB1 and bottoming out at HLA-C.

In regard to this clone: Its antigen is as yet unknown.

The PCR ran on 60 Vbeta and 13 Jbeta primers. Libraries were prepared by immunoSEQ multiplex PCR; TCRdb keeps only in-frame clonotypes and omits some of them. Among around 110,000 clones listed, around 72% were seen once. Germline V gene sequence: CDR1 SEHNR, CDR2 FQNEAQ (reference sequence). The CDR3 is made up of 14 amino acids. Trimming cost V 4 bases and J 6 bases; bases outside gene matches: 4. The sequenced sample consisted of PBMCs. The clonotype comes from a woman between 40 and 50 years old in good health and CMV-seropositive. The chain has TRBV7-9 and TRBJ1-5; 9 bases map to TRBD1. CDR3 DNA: TGTGCCAGCAGCTGGGACAGGGTTGGTCAGCCCCAGCATTTT. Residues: CASSWDRVGQPQHF.